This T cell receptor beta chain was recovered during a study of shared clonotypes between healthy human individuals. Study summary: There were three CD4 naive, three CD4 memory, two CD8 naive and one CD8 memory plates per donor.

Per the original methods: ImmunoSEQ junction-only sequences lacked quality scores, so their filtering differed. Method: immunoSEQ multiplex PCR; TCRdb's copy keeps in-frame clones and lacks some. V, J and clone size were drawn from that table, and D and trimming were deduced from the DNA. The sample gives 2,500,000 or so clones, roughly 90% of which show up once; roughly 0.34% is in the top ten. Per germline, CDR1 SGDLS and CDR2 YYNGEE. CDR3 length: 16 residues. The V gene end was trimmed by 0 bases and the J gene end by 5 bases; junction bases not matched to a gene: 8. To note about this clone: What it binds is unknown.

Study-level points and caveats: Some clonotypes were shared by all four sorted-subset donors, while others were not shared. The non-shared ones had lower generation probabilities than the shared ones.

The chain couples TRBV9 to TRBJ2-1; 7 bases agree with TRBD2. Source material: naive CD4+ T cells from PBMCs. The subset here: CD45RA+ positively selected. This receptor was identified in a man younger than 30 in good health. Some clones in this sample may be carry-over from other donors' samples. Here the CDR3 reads CASSVATAGTNNEQFF. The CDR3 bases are TGTGCCAGCAGCGTAGCAACAGCGGGAACCAACAATGAGCAGTTCTTC. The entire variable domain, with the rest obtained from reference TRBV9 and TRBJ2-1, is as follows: DSGVTQTPKHLITATGQRVTLRCSPRSGDLSVYWYQQSLDQGLQFLIQYYNGEERAKGNILERFSAQQFPDLHSELNLSSLELGDSALYFCASSVATAGTNNEQFFGPGTRLTVL.